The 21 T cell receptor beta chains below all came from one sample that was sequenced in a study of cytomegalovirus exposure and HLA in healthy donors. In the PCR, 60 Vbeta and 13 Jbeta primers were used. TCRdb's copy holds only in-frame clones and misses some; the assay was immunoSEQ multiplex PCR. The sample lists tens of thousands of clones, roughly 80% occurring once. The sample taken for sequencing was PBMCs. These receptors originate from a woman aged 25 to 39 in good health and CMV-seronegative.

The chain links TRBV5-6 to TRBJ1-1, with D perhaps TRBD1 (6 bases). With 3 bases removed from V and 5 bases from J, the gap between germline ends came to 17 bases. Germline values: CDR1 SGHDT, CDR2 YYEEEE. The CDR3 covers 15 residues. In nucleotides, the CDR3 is TGTGCCAGCAGCTGGGTATACAGGGAGATTACTGAAGCTTTCTTT. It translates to CASSWVYREITEAFF.

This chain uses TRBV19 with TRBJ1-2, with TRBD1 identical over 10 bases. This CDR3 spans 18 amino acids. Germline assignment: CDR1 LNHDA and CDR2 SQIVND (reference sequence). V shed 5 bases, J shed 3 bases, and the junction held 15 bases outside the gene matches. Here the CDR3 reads CASSRRQGAGPSDYGYTF. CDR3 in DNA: TGTGCCAGTAGTCGAAGACAGGGGGCGGGTCCTTCCGACTATGGCTACACCTTC.

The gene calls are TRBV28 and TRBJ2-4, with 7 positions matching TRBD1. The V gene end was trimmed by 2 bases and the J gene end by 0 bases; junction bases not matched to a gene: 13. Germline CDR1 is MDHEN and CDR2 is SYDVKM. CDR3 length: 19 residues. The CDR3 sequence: CASSLRQGKGSLAKNIQYF. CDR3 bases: TGTGCCAGCAGTTTAAGACAGGGAAAAGGGTCCTTAGCCAAAAACATTCAGTACTTC.

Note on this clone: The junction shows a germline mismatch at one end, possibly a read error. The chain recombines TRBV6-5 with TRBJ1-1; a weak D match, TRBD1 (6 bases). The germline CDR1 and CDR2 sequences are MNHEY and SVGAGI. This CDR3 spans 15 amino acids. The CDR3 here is CTSSFQQGGRTEAFF. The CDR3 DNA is TGTACCAGCAGTTTCCAACAGGGCGGGAGGACTGAAGCTTTCTTC.

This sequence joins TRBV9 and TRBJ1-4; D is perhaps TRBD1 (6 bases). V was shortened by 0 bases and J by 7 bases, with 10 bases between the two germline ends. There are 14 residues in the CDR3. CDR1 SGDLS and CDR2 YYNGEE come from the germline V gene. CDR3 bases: TGTGCCAGCAGCGTAGGAGGGGGGGGTGAAAAACTGTTTTTT. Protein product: CASSVGGGGEKLFF. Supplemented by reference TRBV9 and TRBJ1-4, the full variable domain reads DSGVTQTPKHLITATGQRVTLRCSPRSGDLSVYWYQQSLDQGLQFLIQYYNGEERAKGNILERFSAQQFPDLHSELNLSSLELGDSALYFCASSVGGGGEKLFFGSGTQLSVL.

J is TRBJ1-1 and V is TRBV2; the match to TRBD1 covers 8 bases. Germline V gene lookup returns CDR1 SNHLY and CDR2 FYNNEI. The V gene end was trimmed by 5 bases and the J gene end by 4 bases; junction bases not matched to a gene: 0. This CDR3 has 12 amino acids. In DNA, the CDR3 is TGTGCCAGCAGTACAGGGGGCACTGAAGCTTTCTTT. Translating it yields CASSTGGTEAFF. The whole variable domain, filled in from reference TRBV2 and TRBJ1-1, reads EPEVTQTPSHQVTQMGQEVILRCVPISNHLYFYWYRQILGQKVEFLVSFYNNEISEKSEIFDDQFSVERPDGSNFTLKIRSTKLEDSAMYFCASSTGGTEAFFGQGTRLTVV.

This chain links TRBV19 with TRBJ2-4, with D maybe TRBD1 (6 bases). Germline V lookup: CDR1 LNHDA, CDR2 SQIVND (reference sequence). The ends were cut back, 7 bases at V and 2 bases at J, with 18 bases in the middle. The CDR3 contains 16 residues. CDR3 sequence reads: CASTHGGAVPKNIQYF. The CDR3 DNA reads TGTGCCAGTACCCATGGGGGCGCGGTGCCCAAAAACATTCAGTACTTC.

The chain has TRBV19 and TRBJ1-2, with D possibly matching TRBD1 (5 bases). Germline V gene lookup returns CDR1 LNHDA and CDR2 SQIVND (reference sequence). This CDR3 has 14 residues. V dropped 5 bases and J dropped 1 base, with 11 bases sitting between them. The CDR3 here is CASSYGGSNYGYTF. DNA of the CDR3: TGTGCCAGTAGTTACGGGGGGAGTAACTATGGCTACACCTTC.

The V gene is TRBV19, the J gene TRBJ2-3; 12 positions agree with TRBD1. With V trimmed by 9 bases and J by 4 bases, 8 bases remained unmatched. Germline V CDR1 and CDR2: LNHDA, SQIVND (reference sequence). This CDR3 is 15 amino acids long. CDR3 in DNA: TGTGCCAGCCAGACCGGGACAGGGGGCTCAGATACGCAGTATTTT. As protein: CASQTGTGGSDTQYF.

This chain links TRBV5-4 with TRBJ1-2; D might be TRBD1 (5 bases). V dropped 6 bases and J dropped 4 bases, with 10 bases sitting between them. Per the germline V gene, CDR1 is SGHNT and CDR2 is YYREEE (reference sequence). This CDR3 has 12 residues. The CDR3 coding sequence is TGTGCCAGCACGTTAGACAGCTATGGCTACACCTTC. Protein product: CASTLDSYGYTF.

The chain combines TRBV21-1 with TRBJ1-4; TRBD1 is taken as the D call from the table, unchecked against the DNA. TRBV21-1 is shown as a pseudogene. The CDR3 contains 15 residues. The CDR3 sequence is CASSKVCRGGEKLFF. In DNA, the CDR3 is TGTGCCAGCAGCAAAGTGTGCAGGGGTGGCGAAAAACTGTTTTTT.

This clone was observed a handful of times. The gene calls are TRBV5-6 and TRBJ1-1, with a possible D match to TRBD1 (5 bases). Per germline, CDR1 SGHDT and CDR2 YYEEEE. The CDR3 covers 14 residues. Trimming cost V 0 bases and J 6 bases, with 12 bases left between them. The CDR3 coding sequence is TGTGCCAGCAGCTTGGATGGGGGGAGTGCTGAAGCTTTCTTT. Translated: CASSLDGGSAEAFF.

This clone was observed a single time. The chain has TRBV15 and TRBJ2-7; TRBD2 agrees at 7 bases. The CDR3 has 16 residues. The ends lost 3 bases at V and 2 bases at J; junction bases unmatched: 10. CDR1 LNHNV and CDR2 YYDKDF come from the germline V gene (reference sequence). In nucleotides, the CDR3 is TGTGCCACCAGCAGGGGGGGGGACTCCGCTACCTACGAGCAGTACTTC. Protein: CATSRGGDSATYEQYF.

Written as DNA, the CDR3 is TGTGCCAGCAGCTCCCAGGGGTATGGCTACACCTTC. Translation: CASSSQGYGYTF. The V and J genes are TRBV7-8 and TRBJ1-2; D is possibly TRBD1 (6 bases). Germline V lookup: CDR1 SGHVS, CDR2 FQNEAQ. This CDR3 has 12 amino acids. With 4 bases removed from V and 5 bases from J, the gap between germline ends came to 8 bases.

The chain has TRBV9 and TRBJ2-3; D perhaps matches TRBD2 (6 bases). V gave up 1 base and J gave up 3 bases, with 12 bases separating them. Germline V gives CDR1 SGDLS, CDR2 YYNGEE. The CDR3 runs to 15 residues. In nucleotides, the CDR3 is TGTGCCAGCAGCGTACTGCTAGCGCCAACAGATACGCAGTATTTT. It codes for CASSVLLAPTDTQYF. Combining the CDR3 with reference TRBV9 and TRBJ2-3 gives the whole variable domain DSGVTQTPKHLITATGQRVTLRCSPRSGDLSVYWYQQSLDQGLQFLIQYYNGEERAKGNILERFSAQQFPDLHSELNLSSLELGDSALYFCASSVLLAPTDTQYFGPGTRLTVL.

In DNA form, the CDR3 reads TGCGCCAGCAGCACAGGGACTAATGAAAAACTGTTTTTT. It codes for CASSTGTNEKLFF. The chain carries TRBV5-1 and TRBJ1-4, with D possibly TRBD1 on 6 matching bases. The CDR3 loop spans 13 amino acids. Germline CDR1 is SGHRS and CDR2 is YFSETQ. V dropped 4 bases and J dropped 2 bases, with 6 bases sitting between them.

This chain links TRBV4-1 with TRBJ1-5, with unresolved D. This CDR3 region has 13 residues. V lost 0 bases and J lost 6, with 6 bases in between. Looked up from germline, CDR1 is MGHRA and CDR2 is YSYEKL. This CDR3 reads CASSQDEGQPQHF. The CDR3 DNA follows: TGCGCCAGCAGCCAAGATGAGGGTCAGCCCCAGCATTTT.

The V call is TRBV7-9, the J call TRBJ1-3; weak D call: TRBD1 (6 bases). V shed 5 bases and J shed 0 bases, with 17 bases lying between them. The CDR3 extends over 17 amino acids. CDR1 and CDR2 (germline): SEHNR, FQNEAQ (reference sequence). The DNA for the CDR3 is TGTGCCAGCAGCCCACACCCTGGACAGCGCTCTGGAAACACCATATATTTT. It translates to CASSPHPGQRSGNTIYF.

The DNA for the CDR3 is TGTGCCAGCAGAAGTGGCAGACAAGAGACCCAGTACTTC. Residues: CASRSGRQETQYF. V gene TRBV2 combines with J gene TRBJ2-5; no reliable D call. Germline CDR1 reads SNHLY; CDR2 reads FYNNEI. V lost 6 bases to trimming and J lost 2 bases, with 10 bases between them. The CDR3 runs 13 residues.

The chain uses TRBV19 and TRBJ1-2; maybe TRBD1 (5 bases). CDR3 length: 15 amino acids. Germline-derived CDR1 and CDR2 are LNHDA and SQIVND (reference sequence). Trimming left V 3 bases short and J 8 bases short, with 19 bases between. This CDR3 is CASSIINAGRHGYTF. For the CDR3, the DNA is TGTGCCAGTAGTATTATAAATGCGGGGCGCCACGGCTACACCTTC.

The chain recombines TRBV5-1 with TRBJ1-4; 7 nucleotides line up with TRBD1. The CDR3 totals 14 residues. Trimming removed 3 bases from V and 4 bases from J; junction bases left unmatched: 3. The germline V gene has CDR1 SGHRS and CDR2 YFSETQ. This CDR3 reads CASSSTGNNEKLFF. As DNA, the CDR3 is TGCGCCAGCAGCTCGACAGGGAATAATGAAAAACTGTTTTTT.